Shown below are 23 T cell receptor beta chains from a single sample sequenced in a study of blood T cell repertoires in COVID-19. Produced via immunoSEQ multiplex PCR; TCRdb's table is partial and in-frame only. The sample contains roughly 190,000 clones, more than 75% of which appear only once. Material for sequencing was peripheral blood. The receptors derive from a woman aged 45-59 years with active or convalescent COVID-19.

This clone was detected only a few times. Here the CDR3 DNA reads TGTGCCAGCAGCTTAAAACAGGGAAGTCCCTACAATGAGCAGTTCTTC. It specifies CASSLKQGSPYNEQFF. The chain recombines TRBV7-9 with TRBJ2-1; a possible D gene is TRBD1 (6 bases). V dropped 2 bases and J dropped 2 bases, with 13 bases sitting between them. Germline V gene lookup returns CDR1 SEHNR and CDR2 FQNEAQ (reference sequence). The CDR3 spans 16 residues.

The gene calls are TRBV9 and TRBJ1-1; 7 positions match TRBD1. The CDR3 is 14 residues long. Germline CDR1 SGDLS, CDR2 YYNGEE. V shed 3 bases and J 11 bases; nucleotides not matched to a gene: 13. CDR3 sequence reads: CASSGSRDSRRAFF. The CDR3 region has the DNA TGTGCCAGCAGCGGAAGCCGGGACAGCCGGAGGGCTTTCTTT.

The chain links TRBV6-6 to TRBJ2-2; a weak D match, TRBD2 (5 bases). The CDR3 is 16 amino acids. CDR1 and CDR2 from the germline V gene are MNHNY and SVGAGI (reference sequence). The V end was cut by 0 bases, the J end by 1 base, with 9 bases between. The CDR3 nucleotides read TGTGCCAGCAGTTACTCGATCGAGGGGAACACCGGGGAGCTGTTTTTT. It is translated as CASSYSIEGNTGELFF.

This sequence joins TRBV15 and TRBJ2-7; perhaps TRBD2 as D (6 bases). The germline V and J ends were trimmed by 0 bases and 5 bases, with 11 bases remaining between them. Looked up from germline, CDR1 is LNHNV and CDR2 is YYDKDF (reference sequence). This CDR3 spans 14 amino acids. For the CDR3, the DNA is TGTGCCACCAGCAGAGATTGGGGGACTCACGAGCAGTACTTC. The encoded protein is CATSRDWGTHEQYF.

The CDR3 region has the DNA TGTGCCAGCAGCTTAGATCTGACAGGACGCTATGGCTACACCTTC. This encodes CASSLDLTGRYGYTF. The V gene is TRBV11-2, the J gene TRBJ1-2; TRBD1 might be the D (6 bases). The germline V gene has CDR1 SGHAT and CDR2 FQNNGV. Trimming removed 0 bases from V and 4 bases from J, with 12 bases in between. This CDR3 comprises 15 residues.

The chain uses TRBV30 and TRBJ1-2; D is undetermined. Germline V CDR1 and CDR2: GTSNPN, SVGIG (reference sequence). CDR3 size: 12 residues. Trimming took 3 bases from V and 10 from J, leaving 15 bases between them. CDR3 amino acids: CAWSPERSDYTF. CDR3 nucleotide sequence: TGTGCCTGGAGCCCGGAAAGAAGCGACTACACCTTC. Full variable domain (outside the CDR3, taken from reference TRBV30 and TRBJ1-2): SQTIHQWPATLVQPVGSPLSLECTVEGTSNPNLYWYRQAAGRGLQLLFYSVGIGQISSEVPQNLSASRPQDRQFILSSKKLLLSDSGFYLCAWSPERSDYTFGSGTRLTVV.

The CDR3: CASSQDHGGSYGYTF. CDR3 nucleotide sequence: TGTGCCAGCAGCCAAGATCATGGGGGCTCCTATGGCTACACCTTC. The genes are TRBV3-1 (or the pseudogene TRBV3-2) and TRBJ1-2, with D perhaps matching TRBD1 (6 bases). The CDR3 is 15 residues long. V shed 0 bases and J shed 4 bases, with 12 bases lying between them. Germline CDR1 LGHDT, CDR2 YNNKEL (reference sequence).

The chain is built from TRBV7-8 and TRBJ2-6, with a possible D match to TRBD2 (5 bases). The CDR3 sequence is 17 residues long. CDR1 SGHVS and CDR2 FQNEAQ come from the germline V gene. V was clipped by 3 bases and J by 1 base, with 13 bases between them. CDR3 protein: CASSLGRGRSGANVLTF. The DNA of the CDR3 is TGTGCCAGCAGCTTGGGTCGGGGAAGGTCTGGGGCCAACGTCCTGACTTTC.

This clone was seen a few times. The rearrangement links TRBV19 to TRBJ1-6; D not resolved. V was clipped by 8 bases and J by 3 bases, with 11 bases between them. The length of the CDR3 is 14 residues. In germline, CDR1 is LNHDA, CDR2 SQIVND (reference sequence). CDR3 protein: CASSGGHYNSPLHF. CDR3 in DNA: TGTGCCAGTTCAGGAGGGCACTATAATTCACCCCTCCACTTT.

CDR3 DNA sequence: TGTGCCAGCAGCGTCCTGACAGGGAACATCGGAGCTTTCTTT. Its protein product is CASSVLTGNIGAFF. The V and J genes are TRBV28 and TRBJ1-1; the match to TRBD1 covers 7 bases. Germline V gene lookup returns CDR1 MDHEN and CDR2 SYDVKM. Trimming cost V 6 bases and J 10 bases; bases outside gene matches: 14. The CDR3 sequence is 14 residues long. The variable domain in full, completed from reference TRBV28 and TRBJ1-1, reads DVKVTQSSRYLVKRTGEKVFLECVQDMDHENMFWYRQDPGLGLRLIYFSYDVKMKEKGDIPEGYSVSREKKERFSLILESASTNQTSMYLCASSVLTGNIGAFFGQGTRLTVV.

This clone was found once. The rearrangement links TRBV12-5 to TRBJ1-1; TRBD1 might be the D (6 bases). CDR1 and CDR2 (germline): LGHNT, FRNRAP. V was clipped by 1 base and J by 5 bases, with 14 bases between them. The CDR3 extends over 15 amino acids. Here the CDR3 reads CASGLGTGIGTEAFF. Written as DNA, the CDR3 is TGTGCTAGTGGTTTGGGTACAGGGATTGGAACTGAAGCTTTCTTT.

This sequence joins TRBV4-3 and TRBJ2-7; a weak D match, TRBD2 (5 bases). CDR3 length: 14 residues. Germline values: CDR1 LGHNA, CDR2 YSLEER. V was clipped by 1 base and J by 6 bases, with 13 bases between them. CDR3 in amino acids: CASSQGRGNREQYF. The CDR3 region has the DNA TGCGCCAGCAGCCAAGGCCGAGGGAACCGCGAGCAGTACTTC.

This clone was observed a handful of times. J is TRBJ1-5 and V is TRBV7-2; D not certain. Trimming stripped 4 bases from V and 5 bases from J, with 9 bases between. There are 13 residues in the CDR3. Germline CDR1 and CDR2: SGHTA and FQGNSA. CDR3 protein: CASSSRTDQPQHF. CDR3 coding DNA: TGTGCCAGCAGCTCACGGACTGATCAGCCCCAGCATTTT. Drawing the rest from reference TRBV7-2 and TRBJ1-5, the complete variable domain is GAGVSQSPSNKVTEKGKDVELRCDPISGHTALYWYRQSLGQGLEFLIYFQGNSAPDKSGLPSDRFSAERTGGSVSTLTIQRTQQEDSAVYLCASSSRTDQPQHFGDGTRLSIL.

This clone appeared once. This CDR3 is CASRLGGPYTDTQYF. Here the CDR3 DNA reads TGTGCCAGCAGGCTAGGGGGACCTTACACAGATACGCAGTATTTT. The chain carries TRBV2 and TRBJ2-3; possible D gene TRBD1, 6 bases. The V end lost 6 bases, the J end lost 2 bases, and 15 bases lay between the germline ends. This CDR3 comprises 15 residues. From germline, CDR1 is SNHLY and CDR2 FYNNEI.

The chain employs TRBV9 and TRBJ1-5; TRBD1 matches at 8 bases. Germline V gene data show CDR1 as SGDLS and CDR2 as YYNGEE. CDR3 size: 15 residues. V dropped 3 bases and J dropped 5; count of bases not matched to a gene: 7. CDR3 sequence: CASSARGRVDQPQHF. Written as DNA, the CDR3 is TGTGCCAGCAGCGCCAGGGGGCGCGTTGATCAGCCCCAGCATTTT.

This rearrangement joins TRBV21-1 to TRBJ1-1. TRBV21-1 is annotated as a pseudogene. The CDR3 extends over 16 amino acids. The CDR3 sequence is CASSPRMSGTNTEAFF. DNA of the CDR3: TGTGCCAGCAGCCCGCGAATGAGCGGTACGAACACTGAAGCTTTCTTT.

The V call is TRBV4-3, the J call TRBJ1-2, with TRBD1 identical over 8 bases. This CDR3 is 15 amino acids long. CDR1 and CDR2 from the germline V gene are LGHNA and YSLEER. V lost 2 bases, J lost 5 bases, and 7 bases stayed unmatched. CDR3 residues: CASSQQPGQEYGYTF. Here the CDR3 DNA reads TGCGCCAGCAGCCAACAACCGGGACAGGAGTATGGCTACACCTTC.

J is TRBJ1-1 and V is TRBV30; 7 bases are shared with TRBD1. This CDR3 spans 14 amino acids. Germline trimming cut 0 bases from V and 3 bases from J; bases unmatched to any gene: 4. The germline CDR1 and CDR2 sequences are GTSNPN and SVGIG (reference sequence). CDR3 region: CAWSVRQGDTEAFF. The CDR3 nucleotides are TGTGCCTGGAGTGTACGACAGGGAGACACTGAAGCTTTCTTT.

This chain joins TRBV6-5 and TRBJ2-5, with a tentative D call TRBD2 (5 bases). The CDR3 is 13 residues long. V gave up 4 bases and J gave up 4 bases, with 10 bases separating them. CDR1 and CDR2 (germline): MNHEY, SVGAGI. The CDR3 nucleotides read TGTGCCAGCAGTTTAGCGAGAATAGAGACCCAGTACTTC. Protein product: CASSLARIETQYF.

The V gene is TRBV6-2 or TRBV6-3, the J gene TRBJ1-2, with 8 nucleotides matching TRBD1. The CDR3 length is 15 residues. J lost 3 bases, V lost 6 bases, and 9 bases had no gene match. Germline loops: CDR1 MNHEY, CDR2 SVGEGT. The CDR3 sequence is CASSDRQGKDYGYTF. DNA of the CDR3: TGTGCCAGCAGCGACCGACAGGGGAAGGACTATGGCTACACCTTC.

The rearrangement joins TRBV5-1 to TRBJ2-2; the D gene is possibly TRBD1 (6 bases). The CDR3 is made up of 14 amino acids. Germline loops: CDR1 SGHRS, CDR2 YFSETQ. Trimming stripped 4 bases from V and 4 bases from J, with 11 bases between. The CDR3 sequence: CASSVEGGTGELFF. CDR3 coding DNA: TGCGCCAGCAGCGTGGAAGGGGGCACCGGGGAGCTGTTTTTT. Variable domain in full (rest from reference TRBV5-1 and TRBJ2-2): KAGVTQTPRYLIKTRGQQVTLSCSPISGHRSVSWYQQTPGQGLQFLFEYFSETQRNKGNFPGRFSGRQFSNSRSEMNVSTLELGDSALYLCASSVEGGTGELFFGEGSRLTVL.

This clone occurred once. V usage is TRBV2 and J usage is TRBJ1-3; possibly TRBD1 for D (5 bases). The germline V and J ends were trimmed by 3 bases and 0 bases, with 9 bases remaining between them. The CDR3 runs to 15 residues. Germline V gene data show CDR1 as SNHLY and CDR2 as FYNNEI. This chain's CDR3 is CASSEEGLSGNTIYF. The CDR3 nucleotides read TGTGCCAGCAGTGAGGAGGGACTCTCTGGAAACACCATATATTTT.

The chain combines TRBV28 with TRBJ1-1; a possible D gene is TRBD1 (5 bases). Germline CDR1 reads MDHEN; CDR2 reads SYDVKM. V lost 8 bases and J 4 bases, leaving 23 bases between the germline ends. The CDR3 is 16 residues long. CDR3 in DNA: TGTGCCAGCCAAACCGGAGATCAGGGTGGCGGCACTGAAGCTTTCTTT. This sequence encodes CASQTGDQGGGTEAFF.